This record concerns one T cell receptor (beta chain) sequence. Its cognate antigen has yet to be identified. Base qualities are not recorded, but no much larger clone differs from it by a single base. The treatment or condition label corresponds to: approximately nine-day PBMC culture with coronavirus spike peptide pools or control peptides (ViraFEST assay). The ViraFEST assay, used in the study, expanded antigen-specific T cells with peptide pools and then identified the expanded clonotypes through TCR sequencing. The convalescent patients' positive SARS-CoV-2 PCR tests fell between March and December 2020, which was before the Alpha, Beta and Delta variants emerged in the United States. Each well held some 2 million PBMCs cultured with roughly 10 ug/ml peptide pools in IMDM containing roughly 4.7% human AB serum and 10 IU/ml IL-2. On days 3 and 7, half of the culture medium was replaced with fresh IL-2-containing medium. After approximately 11 days of culture, CD4+ T cells were isolated by negative selection with the EasySep CD4+ T cell isolation kit. Ficoll-Paque Plus gradient centrifugation was used to isolate PBMCs from whole blood, and the isolated PBMCs were then either used fresh or cryopreserved at -140C. In general, triplicate wells were set up for every culture condition.

Library preparation employed PCR. At the Johns Hopkins FTIC core, DNA from the cultured CD4+ T cells underwent TCR sequencing with the Oncomine TCR Beta short-read assay. The QIAamp micro DNA kit was used to extract genomic DNA from the cultured CD4+ T cells. Oncomine TCR Beta libraries from cultured CD4+ T cells were pooled with unique dual indexes and sequenced on an Illumina iSeq 100. The authors processed their data as follows. Non-productive sequences were filtered out, and CDR3s that did not start with C, did not end with F or W, or were shorter than 7 amino acids were discarded. Antigen-specific clonotypes were identified with the MANAFEST web application by comparing peptide-stimulated wells with reference and other culture wells. To be called positive, a clone needed an FDR below 0.05, an odds ratio above 5, and a productive frequency above 0.1% in at least two of three replicate wells. Cross-reactive clonotypes were defined as significantly expanded in both SARS-CoV-2 spike wells and at least one common cold coronavirus spike condition. Using R version 3.6.1, CDR3 homology was evaluated through Levenshtein distances (stringdist) along with unrooted phylogenetic trees (ape). TCRdb trimmed the raw reads at Q25, called clones with MiXCR and kept productive beta chains. Rows with a matching CDR3 protein are joined into one entry that keeps the most common DNA and genes. The V and J calls follow TCRdb's processing rather than the paper's. The table for this sample lists roughly 19,000 distinct CDR3 sequences; roughly 63% of them were counted only once. Roughly 7.3% of the sample rests with the top ten.

These data come from a study of vaccination and CD4 T cells after COVID-19 (dated by TCRdb to 2021 to 2024). Background for the entire study: Convalescent patients had a positive SARS-CoV-2 result on nasal swab PCR, and of these patients, 8 or 9 had mild disease and one had severe disease. The convalescent cohort comprised six males and four females, including two Hispanic individuals, seven Caucasians, two Asians and one multiracial person. Two doses of either the Pfizer-BioNTech BNT162b2 vaccine (n=8) or the Moderna mRNA-1273 vaccine (n=2) were administered to participants. Post-COVID blood samples from convalescent patients were collected a median of approximately 100 days after diagnosis, with a range of about 30 to 170 days. The time from the second vaccine dose to post-vaccine blood sampling had a median of roughly 72 days and ranged from about 14 to 241 days. The cultures were stimulated with overlapping spike peptide pools from SARS-CoV-2 and from the common cold coronaviruses HCoV-NL63, HCoV-OC43 and HCoV-229E. In control cultures, a CEFX viral epitope pool was used as positive control, an HIV-1 Nef peptide pool was used as negative control, or no peptide was added. The spike-specific CD4+ TCR repertoire was compared before and after mRNA vaccination in approximately ten COVID-19 convalescent patients and a handful of infection-naive healthy vaccine recipients.

Overall study outcomes, separate from this receptor: Of the vaccine-specific clones found in convalescent patients, nearly all (304 of 307) were mono-reactive for SARS-CoV-2 spike instead of being cross-reactive with common cold coronaviruses. The median count of SARS-CoV-2-reactive clonotypes went up from roughly 21 after infection to about 40 after vaccination, although the change was not significant. Relatively few convalescent patients were included in the study, and early timepoints after natural infection were not analyzed. Among convalescent patients, a median about 87% of the SARS-CoV-2-reactive clones seen after vaccination appeared only after vaccination, which suggests priming specific to the vaccine.

CDR1 and CDR2 are drawn from the germline V gene (reference sequence): DFQATT, SNEGSKA. The trim is 5 bases for V and 3 bases for J, with a gap of 17 bases between the germline ends. The CDR3 holds 15 amino acids from the cysteine to the phenylalanine. Only the CDR3 part of the read is kept: 45 bases, read in frame from the first base. The chain uses TRBV20-1 and TRBJ1-5; no D gene is confidently identified. Sequenced sample: CD4+ T cells from blood, cultured in vitro. The clonotype comes from a human donor who had recovered from COVID-19. The DNA sequence is given as TGCAGTGCTGGCAACCTCCGGGTGTCCAATCAGCCCCAGCATTTT. This encodes CSAGNLRVSNQPQHF.